The clone carrying this T cell receptor (beta chain) was counted only a few times. Its matching antigen is unknown. This sample was included in a study of T cells in Graves' hyperthyroidism and ophthalmopathy. Broader study findings: Blood also carried most thyroid clonotypes expanded above 0.001. A median around 6.8 months before onset, the model predicted ophthalmopathy. Ophthalmopathy and stable hyperthyroidism were told apart by a 13 V-J model.

Using RNA transcripts as the source, TCR beta CDR3 regions were amplified. RT-PCR in the first round (using the HTBI primer set) targeted the TCR CDR3. MiXCR, applied by TCRdb to the multiplex PCR reads, yields one record per CDR3 protein. The sample lists hundreds of thousands of distinct CDR3 sequences, roughly 45% occurring once. Clinicians diagnosed patients from clinical symptoms, serum thyroxine and TRAb, thyroid ultrasound and orbital computed tomography. The V end lost 3 bases, the J end lost 1 base, and 15 bases lay between the germline ends. Germline CDR1 is SGHVS and CDR2 is FQNEAQ. The CDR3 is made up of 17 amino acids.

This clonotype originated in an adult man with Graves' disease, either hyperthyroidism or ophthalmopathy (not recorded which). This chain connects TRBV7-8 to TRBJ2-2, with D tentatively TRBD2 (5 bases). The specimen sequenced was peripheral blood or thyroid tissue (not recorded which). The CDR3 region is CASSLASPGMNTGELFF. CDR3 DNA: TGTGCCAGCAGCTTGGCATCTCCGGGAATGAACACCGGGGAGCTGTTTTTT.